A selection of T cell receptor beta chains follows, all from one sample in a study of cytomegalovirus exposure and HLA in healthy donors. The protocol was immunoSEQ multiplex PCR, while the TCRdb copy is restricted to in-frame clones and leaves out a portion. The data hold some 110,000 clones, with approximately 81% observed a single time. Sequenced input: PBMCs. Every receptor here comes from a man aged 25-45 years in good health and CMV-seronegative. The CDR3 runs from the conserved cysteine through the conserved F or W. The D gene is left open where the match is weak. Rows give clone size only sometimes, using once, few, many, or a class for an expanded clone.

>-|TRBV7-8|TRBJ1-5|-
TGTGCCAGCAGCCGACTAGGGAATCAGCCCCAGCATTTT
CASSRLGNQPQHF
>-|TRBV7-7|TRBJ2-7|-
TGTGCTAGCAGCTTAGGAGCCTCCTACCCCGGCGAGCAGTACTTC
CASSLGASYPGEQYF
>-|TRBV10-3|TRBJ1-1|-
TGTGCCATCAGAGACCTACAGGGAAACACTGAAGCTTTCTTT
CAIRDLQGNTEAFF
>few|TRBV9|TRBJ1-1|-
TGTGCCAGCAGCGTAGACTACTCGGGGACTGAAGCTTTCTTT
CASSVDYSGTEAFF
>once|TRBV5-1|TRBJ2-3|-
TGCGCCAGCAGCCTAAGGACAGCCACAGATACGCAGTATTTT
CASSLRTATDTQYF
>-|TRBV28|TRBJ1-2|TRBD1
TGTGCCAGCGAAACAGGGGCCGCTAACTATGGCTACACCTTC
CASETGAANYGYTF
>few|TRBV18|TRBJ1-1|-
TGTGCCAGCTCACCCATGGGGGCCTGGAACACTGAAGCTTTCTTT
CASSPMGAWNTEAFF
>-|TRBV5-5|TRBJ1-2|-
TGTGCCAGCAGCCAGACACCCTATGGCTACACCTTC
CASSQTPYGYTF
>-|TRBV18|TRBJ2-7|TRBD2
TGTGCCAGCTCACCACGGGGACTAGCGGGGGGCTACGAGCAGTACTTC
CASSPRGLAGGYEQYF
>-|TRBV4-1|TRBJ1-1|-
TGCGCCAGCAGCCCTTCGACAGAACCTGAAGCTTTCTTT
CASSPSTEPEAFF
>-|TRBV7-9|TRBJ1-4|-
TGTGCCAGCAGCCCTCCGGGTTTTAAGAGGGGAGGTGAAAAACTGTTTTTT
CASSPPGFKRGGEKLFF
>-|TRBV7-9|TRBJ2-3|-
TGTGCCAGCAGCTTAGTCCTTTCGCGTTCTATGGATACGCAGTATTTT
CASSLVLSRSMDTQYF
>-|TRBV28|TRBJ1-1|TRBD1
TGTGCCAGCAGTCCCCCGATGAGGGACCGGGACAGCAAGAACACTGAAGCTTTCTTT
CASSPPMRDRDSKNTEAFF
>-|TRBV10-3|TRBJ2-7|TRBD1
TGTGCCATCCAACCTAATCAGGGGGCCCTTGGCTACGAGCAGTACTTC
CAIQPNQGALGYEQYF
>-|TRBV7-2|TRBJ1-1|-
TGTGCCAGCAGCTTAGACAGGGCGAACACTGAAGCTTTCTTT
CASSLDRANTEAFF
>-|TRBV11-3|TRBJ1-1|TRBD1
TGTGCCAGCAGCCCGGGCGACAGGGGGCTTGGCACTGAAGCTTTCTTT
CASSPGDRGLGTEAFF
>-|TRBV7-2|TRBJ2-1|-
TGTGCCAGCAGCTCTTTGGGGGGAGGACCCTACAATGAGCAGTTCTTC
CASSSLGGGPYNEQFF
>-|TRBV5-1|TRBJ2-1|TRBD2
TGCGCCAGCCGCCTCAGTCGGGAGGGCCCGGGGAATGAGCAGTTCTTC
CASRLSREGPGNEQFF
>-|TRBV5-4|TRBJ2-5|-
TGTGCCAGCAGCTCGGGAACGTCGGGACACTTCGAGACCCAGTACTTC
CASSSGTSGHFETQYF
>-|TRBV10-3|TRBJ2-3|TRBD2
TGTGCCATCAGTGAGCTAAGCGGGGGACGTTCTAGCACAGATACGCAGTATTTT
CAISELSGGRSSTDTQYF
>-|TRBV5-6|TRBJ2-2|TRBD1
TGTGCCAGCAGCTACGGGACAGGGAGGGAGCTGTTTTTT
CASSYGTGRELFF
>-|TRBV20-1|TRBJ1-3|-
TGCAGTGTTCATTCTGGAAACACCATATATTTT
CSVHSGNTIYF
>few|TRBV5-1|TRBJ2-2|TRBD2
TGCGCCAGCAGCTACTCCGGGACTAGCGGGCGTGGGGAGCTGTTTTTT
CASSYSGTSGRGELFF
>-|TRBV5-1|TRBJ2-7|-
TGCGCCAGCAGCTTGGAACAGGGAATATACGAGCAGTACTTC
CASSLEQGIYEQYF
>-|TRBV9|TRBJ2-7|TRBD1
TGTGCCAGCAGCGTAGGGACAGGGGGCCACAAAGTCTCCTACGAGCAGTACTTC
CASSVGTGGHKVSYEQYF
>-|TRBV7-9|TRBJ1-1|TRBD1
TGTGCCAGCAGCTTAGTAGTTGGGACAGCTGAAGCTTTCTTT
CASSLVVGTAEAFF
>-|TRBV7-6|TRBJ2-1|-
TGTGCCAGCAGCCCAATGCTGGGGAGCTCCTACAATGAGCAGTTCTTC
CASSPMLGSSYNEQFF
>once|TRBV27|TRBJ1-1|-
TGTGCCAGCAGTCCGACCGGGGGGAACACTGAAGCTTTCTTT
CASSPTGGNTEAFF
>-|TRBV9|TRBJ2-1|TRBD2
TGTGCCAGCAGCGTAGAGGCTAGCGGGGGATACAATGAGCAGTTCTTC
CASSVEASGGYNEQFF